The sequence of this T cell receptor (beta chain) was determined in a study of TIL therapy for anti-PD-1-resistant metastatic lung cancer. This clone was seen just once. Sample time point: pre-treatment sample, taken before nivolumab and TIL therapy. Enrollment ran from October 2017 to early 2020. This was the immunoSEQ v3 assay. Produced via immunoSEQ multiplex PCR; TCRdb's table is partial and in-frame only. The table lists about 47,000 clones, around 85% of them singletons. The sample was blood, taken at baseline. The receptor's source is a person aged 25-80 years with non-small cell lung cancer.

DNA of the CDR3: TGTGCCAGCAGTTTGTCGACAGCTCTTTGGACTGAAGCTTTCTTT. Translating it yields CASSLSTALWTEAFF. The genes are TRBV27 and TRBJ1-1; D might be TRBD1 (5 bases). Per germline, CDR1 MNHEY and CDR2 SMNVEV (reference sequence). This CDR3 contains 15 residues. The V gene lost 3 bases and the J gene lost 5 bases, with 16 bases spanning the gap.